This T cell receptor (beta chain) was captured by sequencing in a study of blood T cell repertoires in COVID-19. Sequencing was performed with immunoSEQ multiplex PCR; in TCRdb, only in-frame clones are kept and a portion is missing. The data contain roughly 280,000 clones, roughly 90% of them singletons. Germline CDR1 and CDR2: MNHEY and SMNVEV (reference sequence). This CDR3 has 14 residues. Deletions cut 6 bases from V and 8 bases from J, with 19 bases between. This rearrangement joins TRBV27 to TRBJ1-2; D may be TRBD1 (6 bases). The TCR originated in a man aged 45-60 years with acute or convalescent COVID-19. The sequenced material came from peripheral blood. As DNA, the CDR3 is TGTGCCAGCAGCCCCGCGGGGGGCTTTCAAGGCTACACCTTC. Amino acids: CASSPAGGFQGYTF.